These T cell receptor beta chains were read from a single sample in a study of CD8+CD57+ T cells in acquired aplastic anemia. MiXCR, run by TCRdb on the reads, gives a single entry per CDR3 protein. The table lists more than 150,000 distinct CDR3 sequences, 45% to 60% of them singletons. The sample taken for sequencing was sorted CD4+, CD8+, or CD8+CD57+ T cells (not recorded which) from PBMCs. The receptors derive from a human donor with aplastic anemia. CDR3s include the opening cysteine and the closing phenylalanine or tryptophan. Each record gives: V gene, clone size, J gene, D gene, CDR3 DNA, CDR3 protein. D genes are given only for firm matches. A row's size may be missing; if present it is once, few, many or a size class.

v_gene: TRBV4-2
abundance: many
j_gene: TRBJ1-6
d_gene: TRBD1
CDR3nt: TGTGCCAGCAGCCGGACAGGACCTAATTCACCCCTCCACTTT
CDR3aa: CASSRTGPNSPLHF

v_gene: TRBV2
abundance: .
j_gene: TRBJ2-7
d_gene: TRBD1
CDR3nt: TGTGCCAGAGGACAGGGGCAGGGGGAGCAGTACTTC
CDR3aa: CARGQGQGEQYF

v_gene: TRBV7-3
abundance: once
j_gene: TRBJ2-7
d_gene: TRBD1
CDR3nt: TGTGCCAGCAGCCCAACGACAGGGGGAGCCTACGAGCAGTACTTC
CDR3aa: CASSPTTGGAYEQYF

v_gene: TRBV19
abundance: once
j_gene: TRBJ2-7
d_gene: TRBD1
CDR3nt: TGTGCCAGTAGTAACGGGCCAGGGGGCGAGCAGTACTTC
CDR3aa: CASSNGPGGEQYF

v_gene: TRBV24-1
abundance: .
j_gene: TRBJ2-1
d_gene: .
CDR3nt: TGTGCTAGATCGGCGGGGACGTACAATGAGCAGTTCTTC
CDR3aa: CARSAGTYNEQFF

v_gene: TRBV2
abundance: few
j_gene: TRBJ2-7
d_gene: .
CDR3nt: TGTGCCAGCACGAGGGACGGGACAACCTACGAGCAGTACTTC
CDR3aa: CASTRDGTTYEQYF

v_gene: TRBV24-1
abundance: .
j_gene: TRBJ2-7
d_gene: .
CDR3nt: TGTGCCACCAGTGACCCCCAGGGGACTACCTACGAGCAGTACTTC
CDR3aa: CATSDPQGTTYEQYF

v_gene: TRBV19
abundance: .
j_gene: TRBJ2-6
d_gene: .
CDR3nt: TGTGCCAGTGTGGATAGGGAAAATTGGGCCAACGTCCTGACTTTC
CDR3aa: CASVDRENWANVLTF

v_gene: TRBV25-1
abundance: .
j_gene: TRBJ2-1
d_gene: .
CDR3nt: TGTGCCAGCAGTCCGTCCCCGTACCTTTCGGGCCTCGATGAGCAGTTCTTC
CDR3aa: CASSPSPYLSGLDEQFF

v_gene: TRBV15
abundance: once
j_gene: TRBJ2-5
d_gene: .
CDR3nt: TGTGCCACCAGCAGACCCGGGGGCCTCGGAGAGACCCAGTACTTC
CDR3aa: CATSRPGGLGETQYF

v_gene: TRBV5-6
abundance: few
j_gene: TRBJ1-2
d_gene: .
CDR3nt: TGTGCCAGCAGCTTGGCTGGGACGGGGAACTATGGCTACACCTTC
CDR3aa: CASSLAGTGNYGYTF

v_gene: TRBV2
abundance: once
j_gene: TRBJ2-7
d_gene: .
CDR3nt: TGTGCCAGCAGTGAAGCGTTGGTTGGGATCTACGAGCAGTACTTC
CDR3aa: CASSEALVGIYEQYF

v_gene: TRBV2
abundance: .
j_gene: TRBJ2-7
d_gene: TRBD2
CDR3nt: TGTGCCAGCACAAGGGACAGTAGTCTGGGGCGGGGGGGCGCAGATCAGTACTTC
CDR3aa: CASTRDSSLGRGGADQYF

v_gene: TRBV30
abundance: .
j_gene: TRBJ1-2
d_gene: .
CDR3nt: TGTGCCTGGGTGGGGCCAGGCCAGGGAAGAGGCTACACCTTC
CDR3aa: CAWVGPGQGRGYTF

v_gene: TRBV11-2
abundance: many
j_gene: TRBJ1-1
d_gene: .
CDR3nt: TGTGCCAGCAGCTTACGAGGTGGGGCCATGAACACTGAAGCTTTCTTT
CDR3aa: CASSLRGGAMNTEAFF

v_gene: TRBV9
abundance: many
j_gene: TRBJ2-3
d_gene: .
CDR3nt: TGTGCCAGCAGCGTACAAGCGGGTGGTCAAGATACGCAGTATTTT
CDR3aa: CASSVQAGGQDTQYF

v_gene: TRBV5-5
abundance: .
j_gene: TRBJ2-7
d_gene: .
CDR3nt: TGTGCCAGCAACTTTTGGCAGGGTTACGAGCAGTACTTC
CDR3aa: CASNFWQGYEQYF

v_gene: TRBV24-1
abundance: .
j_gene: TRBJ2-7
d_gene: .
CDR3nt: TGTGCCACCAGTGATTTTTATGGGGGCGACGAGCAGTACTTC
CDR3aa: CATSDFYGGDEQYF

v_gene: TRBV4-1
abundance: few
j_gene: TRBJ2-7
d_gene: TRBD1
CDR3nt: TGCGCCAGCAGCGGGACAGGAGTCGACGAGCAGTACTTC
CDR3aa: CASSGTGVDEQYF

v_gene: TRBV11-3
abundance: once
j_gene: TRBJ1-2
d_gene: TRBD1
CDR3nt: TGTGCCAGCAGGGTCAGGGGGGAGGGTGACTACACCTTT
CDR3aa: CASRVRGEGDYTF

v_gene: TRBV29-1
abundance: .
j_gene: TRBJ2-7
d_gene: .
CDR3nt: TGCAGCGTTGAAGCCGACCCCTCGGAGCAGTACTTC
CDR3aa: CSVEADPSEQYF

v_gene: TRBV19
abundance: .
j_gene: TRBJ1-2
d_gene: .
CDR3nt: TGTGCCAGTAGTATTGGCGGGCAGGTCCCAAACTATGGCTACACCTTC
CDR3aa: CASSIGGQVPNYGYTF

v_gene: TRBV5-5
abundance: many
j_gene: TRBJ2-7
d_gene: TRBD1
CDR3nt: TGTGCCAGCAGCTTGGCGGGGACAGGGGCCTACGAGCAGTACTTC
CDR3aa: CASSLAGTGAYEQYF

v_gene: TRBV12-3/TRBV12-4
abundance: many
j_gene: TRBJ1-2
d_gene: .
CDR3nt: TGTGCCAGCAGTAAGTACCGGGACACCTCCTATGGCTACACCTTC
CDR3aa: CASSKYRDTSYGYTF

v_gene: TRBV20-1
abundance: .
j_gene: TRBJ1-2
d_gene: .
CDR3nt: TGCAGTGCTCCAGATCGAATACATGGCTACACCTTC
CDR3aa: CSAPDRIHGYTF

v_gene: TRBV15
abundance: .
j_gene: TRBJ2-7
d_gene: TRBD2
CDR3nt: TGTGCCACCAGCGGACCGGGACTAGCGGGAGGTTCCTACGAGCAGTACTTC
CDR3aa: CATSGPGLAGGSYEQYF

v_gene: TRBV4-1
abundance: few
j_gene: TRBJ2-6
d_gene: .
CDR3nt: TGCGCCAGCAGCCAAGATCGATCCTCTGGGGCCAACGTCCTGACTTTC
CDR3aa: CASSQDRSSGANVLTF